These 16 T cell receptor beta chains share one sample of origin, sequenced in a study of T cell responses to AZD1222 COVID-19 vaccine. Assay used: immunoSEQ multiplex PCR; TCRdb lists only in-frame clones, some missing. Among around 100,000 clones listed, 91% were seen once. The starting material was peripheral blood, obtained on day 0 of AZD1222 vaccination. Receptor source: an adult in good health.

This chain joins TRBV3-1 (or the pseudogene TRBV3-2) and TRBJ1-3; D is unresolved. There are 15 residues in the CDR3. CDR1 is LGHDT and CDR2 is YNNKEL in the germline V gene (reference sequence). V was trimmed by 0 bases and J by 0 bases, leaving 6 bases between them. The CDR3 sequence is CASSQDRSSGNTIYF. For the CDR3, the DNA is TGTGCCAGCAGCCAAGACAGAAGCTCTGGAAACACCATATATTTT.

Here the CDR3 reads CATSETTSAGSSYNEQFF. The CDR3 nucleotides read TGTGCCACCAGTGAAACTACATCAGCGGGTAGCTCCTACAATGAGCAGTTCTTC. The chain joins TRBV24-1 to TRBJ2-1; the D gene is possibly TRBD2 (6 bases). V dropped 4 bases and J dropped 0 bases, with 18 bases sitting between them. The CDR3 is 18 residues long. CDR1 KGHDR and CDR2 SFDVKD come from the germline V gene.

The gene calls are TRBV5-1 and TRBJ2-1, with D perhaps TRBD2 (5 bases). The CDR3 is 15 residues long. The V end lost 2 bases, the J end lost 7 bases, and 16 bases lay between the germline ends. Germline CDR1 reads SGHRS; CDR2 reads YFSETQ. CDR3 in DNA: TGCGCCAGCAGCTTCTCTAGCCGAAGCACAAATGAGCAGTTCTTC. Protein sequence: CASSFSSRSTNEQFF. The complete variable domain, with remaining parts taken from reference TRBV5-1 and TRBJ2-1, reads KAGVTQTPRYLIKTRGQQVTLSCSPISGHRSVSWYQQTPGQGLQFLFEYFSETQRNKGNFPGRFSGRQFSNSRSEMNVSTLELGDSALYLCASSFSSRSTNEQFFGPGTRLTVL.

The genes are TRBV7-2 and TRBJ2-7, with a possible D match to TRBD2 (5 bases). This CDR3 has 15 amino acids. Germline V gene lookup returns CDR1 SGHTA and CDR2 FQGNSA. V lost 1 base and J lost 3, with 13 bases in between. As DNA, the CDR3 is TGTGCCAGCAGCTTAGGCCGTATTGGACTCTACGAGCAGTACTTC. This encodes CASSLGRIGLYEQYF.

The rearrangement uses TRBV27 and TRBJ1-1; 8 bases align to TRBD1. Per germline, CDR1 MNHEY and CDR2 SMNVEV (reference sequence). The CDR3 loop spans 15 amino acids. V lost 6 bases to trimming and J lost 3 bases; unmatched junction nucleotides: 9. The DNA for the CDR3 is TGTGCCAGCAGGACAACAGGGGGAAGTGACACTGAAGCTTTCTTT. Its protein product is CASRTTGGSDTEAFF.

The V gene is TRBV6-5, the J gene TRBJ2-2; the D is unclear. In germline, CDR1 is MNHEY, CDR2 SVGAGI. With 6 bases removed from V and 2 bases from J, the gap between germline ends came to 13 bases. The CDR3 extends over 15 amino acids. The CDR3 reads CASRPNRLNTGELFF. The CDR3 DNA reads TGTGCCAGCAGGCCGAATCGTCTCAACACCGGGGAGCTGTTTTTT.

The chain is built from TRBV7-9 and TRBJ1-2; 8 nucleotides match TRBD1. V shed 3 bases, J shed 8 bases, and the junction held 5 bases outside the gene matches. The CDR3 extends over 13 amino acids. Per the germline V gene, CDR1 is SEHNR and CDR2 is FQNEAQ (reference sequence). The CDR3 DNA reads as TGTGCCAGCAGCTTCTCAGGGGGCGCCGGCTACACCTTC. As protein: CASSFSGGAGYTF. Combining the CDR3 with reference TRBV7-9 and TRBJ1-2 gives the whole variable domain DTGVSQNPRHKITKRGQNVTFRCDPISEHNRLYWYRQTLGQGPEFLTYFQNEAQLEKSRLLSDRFSAERPKGSFSTLEIQRTEQGDSAMYLCASSFSGGAGYTFGSGTRLTVV.

This clone came up once. V and J are TRBV5-7 and TRBJ2-7; unclear D gene. TRBV5-7 is recorded as an ORF, its role being uncertain. V was trimmed by 6 bases and J by 1 base, leaving 17 bases between them. CDR3 size: 15 residues. The CDR3 is CASILDKNPSYEQYF. The CDR3 bases are TGTGCCAGCATACTCGACAAGAACCCTTCCTACGAGCAGTACTTC.

V is TRBV27 and J is TRBJ2-7; 7 nucleotides agree with TRBD1. The trim removed 2 bases at V and 1 base at J, leaving 5 bases unmatched. The V gene's germline CDR1 is MNHEY and CDR2 SMNVEV (reference sequence). This CDR3 region has 15 residues. CDR3 DNA sequence: TGTGCCAGCAGTTTACATGAGACAGGGTCCTACGAGCAGTACTTC. Residues: CASSLHETGSYEQYF.

V usage is TRBV11-2 and J usage is TRBJ2-5, with D possibly matching TRBD2 (7 bases). CDR1 and CDR2 from the germline V gene are SGHAT and FQNNGV. Trimming pared 0 bases from V and 1 base from J, leaving 18 bases between. This CDR3 is 18 amino acids long. The CDR3 DNA is TGTGCCAGCAGCTTAGAGTGGGGGGGCGTAGGACTCCAAGAGACCCAGTACTTC. It translates to CASSLEWGGVGLQETQYF.

This chain uses TRBV30 with TRBJ2-7; TRBD2 agrees at 9 bases. CDR3 length equals 16 residues. V shed 3 bases and J 5 bases; nucleotides not matched to a gene: 14. Looked up from germline, CDR1 is GTSNPN and CDR2 is SVGIG (reference sequence). The CDR3 nucleotides are TGTGCCTGGAGACACACCCATAGCGGGAGCGGGGACGAGCAGTACTTC. Its translation: CAWRHTHSGSGDEQYF.

CDR3 DNA: TGTGCCAGCAGTGAAGCGTTTCAGGGTATTAGCAATCAGCCCCAGCATTTT. The encoded protein is CASSEAFQGISNQPQHF. The chain joins TRBV6-1 to TRBJ1-5, with a weak D call TRBD1 (5 bases). The CDR3 consists of 17 residues. Germline lookup yields CDR1 MNHNS and CDR2 SASEGT. With 0 bases removed from V and 0 bases from J, the gap between germline ends came to 12 bases.

This chain links TRBV18 with TRBJ2-5; 8 bases line up with TRBD2. There are 14 residues in the CDR3. With 6 bases clipped from V and 1 base from J, the junction kept 4 bases outside the gene matches. The germline V gene encodes CDR1 KGHSH and CDR2 LQKENI. The DNA for the CDR3 is TGTGCCAGCTCGTCCGGGAGGGGCCAAGAGACCCAGTACTTC. It encodes CASSSGRGQETQYF.

The chain combines TRBV27 with TRBJ2-7, with 7 bases identical to TRBD1. Per germline, CDR1 MNHEY and CDR2 SMNVEV (reference sequence). The CDR3 is 17 amino acids. J lost 3 bases, V lost 6 bases, and 17 bases had no gene match. Here the CDR3 reads CASSRSLSGTEHYEQYF. The CDR3 DNA is TGTGCCAGCAGCCGTAGTTTATCCGGGACAGAGCACTACGAGCAGTACTTC.

The CDR3 nucleotides are TGTGCCAGCAGACCTCTGGACGGATTCACTGAAGCTTTCTTT. Residues: CASRPLDGFTEAFF. The chain recombines TRBV28 with TRBJ1-1; D is unclear. Germline V gene sequence: CDR1 MDHEN, CDR2 SYDVKM. V shed 6 bases and J shed 4 bases, with 15 bases lying between them. The CDR3 length is 14 residues.

The chain is built from TRBV5-4 and TRBJ1-2; the match to TRBD1 covers 7 bases. The junction had 3 bases not matched to a gene; V was cut back by 4 bases and J by 0 bases. This CDR3 comprises 14 residues. CDR1 is SGHNT, CDR2 YYREEE, per germline (reference sequence). The CDR3 reads CASSHDRANYGYTF. CDR3 coding DNA: TGTGCCAGCAGCCACGACAGGGCTAACTATGGCTACACCTTC.